This T cell receptor beta chain was sequenced in a study of cytomegalovirus exposure and HLA in healthy donors. General study results and limits: A later analysis found TCR association rates differed by HLA locus, highest for DRB1 and lowest for HLA-C.

The PCR used 60 Vbeta and 13 Jbeta primers. Method: immunoSEQ multiplex PCR; TCRdb's copy keeps in-frame clones and lacks some. Here the sample spans roughly 180,000 clones, approximately 82% being singletons. Worth noting for this clone: Its antigen is undetermined.

The TCR was taken from a woman aged 40 to 50 in good health and CMV-seropositive. The sample was PBMCs.

Written as DNA, the CDR3 is TGTGCCAGCAGCCCCAAATGGCGGGAGTCGGGCGGGGAGCTGTTTTTT. It encodes CASSPKWRESGGELFF. V is TRBV5-4 and J is TRBJ2-2; 7 bases agree with TRBD2. CDR1 and CDR2 (germline): SGHNT, YYREEE (reference sequence). The V segment lost 4 bases and the J segment 7 bases; nucleotides outside the gene matches: 13. The length of the CDR3 is 16 residues.